Below, 15 T cell receptor beta chains from the same sample are listed, as sequenced in a study of blood T cell repertoires in COVID-19. Profiling relied on immunoSEQ multiplex PCR, and the TCRdb table lists in-frame clones only, not all of them. The sample has about 110,000 clones; around 80% are singletons. Sequencing was performed on peripheral blood. All receptors come from a human donor in a cohort sampled during active or convalescent COVID-19.

V usage is TRBV4-2 and J usage is TRBJ1-4, with a weak D call TRBD1 (5 bases). Germline CDR1 and CDR2: LGHNA and YNFKEQ. This CDR3 has 16 residues. V was clipped by 2 bases and J by 5 bases, with 15 bases between them. For the CDR3, the DNA is TGTGCCAGCAGCCAATCGAACAGGCGACGAAATGAAAAACTGTTTTTT. This gives the protein CASSQSNRRRNEKLFF.

The chain recombines TRBV18 with TRBJ1-1, with TRBD1 matching over 8 bases. V gave up 4 bases and J gave up 7 bases; unmatched junction bases: 11. The CDR3 spans 15 residues. The germline V gene encodes CDR1 KGHSH and CDR2 LQKENI. The CDR3 sequence is CASSLTPGQGDEAFF. CDR3 in DNA: TGTGCCAGCTCACTAACACCTGGACAGGGCGATGAAGCTTTCTTT.

This rearrangement joins TRBV29-1 to TRBJ2-1, with TRBD2 identical over 7 bases. Germline loops: CDR1 SQVTM, CDR2 ANQGSEA. V lost 7 bases, J lost 4 bases, and 4 bases stayed unmatched. CDR3 length: 12 residues. As DNA, the CDR3 is TGCAGCGCCGGGGACTATTACAATGAGCAGTTCTTC. The encoded protein is CSAGDYYNEQFF.

This chain links TRBV19 with TRBJ2-2; D is unclear. Germline V gene lookup returns CDR1 LNHDA and CDR2 SQIVND (reference sequence). This CDR3 spans 15 amino acids. V was cut by 6 bases and J by 6 bases, with 17 bases left in between. In DNA form, the CDR3 reads TGTGCCAGTAGCTCGCGAGGTACGACCGCCGGGGAGCTGTTTTTT. It specifies CASSSRGTTAGELFF.

This rearrangement joins TRBV10-3 to TRBJ2-5; no clear D gene. V lost 4 bases and J 3 bases, leaving 9 bases between the germline ends. The germline V gene encodes CDR1 ENHRY and CDR2 SYGVKD. This CDR3 contains 13 residues. Here the CDR3 reads CAISVQAEETQYF. The DNA for the CDR3 is TGTGCCATCAGTGTTCAGGCTGAAGAGACCCAGTACTTC.

The chain joins TRBV29-1 to TRBJ1-3; D possibly corresponds to TRBD1 (6 bases). Trimming removed 4 bases at V and 4 bases at J, with 14 bases between. The CDR3 length is 14 residues. The germline V gene encodes CDR1 SQVTM and CDR2 ANQGSEA. The CDR3 region is CSVGDGQRGNTIYF. The CDR3 nucleotides are TGCAGCGTTGGAGACGGACAGCGCGGAAACACCATATATTTT.

The chain carries TRBV11-2 and TRBJ2-1; D may be TRBD1 (6 bases). The CDR3 consists of 14 residues. CDR1 is SGHAT, CDR2 FQNNGV, per germline. Between the trimmed V and J ends, which lost 5 bases and 5 bases, there was a span of 13 bases. In DNA form, the CDR3 reads TGTGCCAGCAGCCCAACGGCAGGGGACAATGAGCAGTTCTTC. Translated, it gives CASSPTAGDNEQFF.

The rearrangement links TRBV28 to TRBJ1-6, with a tentative D call TRBD1 (6 bases). V gave up 2 bases and J gave up 2 bases, with 13 bases separating them. Germline CDR1 is MDHEN and CDR2 is SYDVKM. The CDR3 is made up of 17 amino acids. The CDR3 DNA reads as TGTGCCAGCAGTTTAGGGGGGGGCAAGACCTATAATTCACCCCTCCACTTT. It is translated as CASSLGGGKTYNSPLHF.

V usage is TRBV6-5 and J usage is TRBJ2-4; D is perhaps TRBD2 (5 bases). Trimming took off 0 bases at V and 1 base at J, with 10 bases between the two ends. Germline CDR1 reads MNHEY; CDR2 reads SVGAGI. The CDR3 consists of 16 residues. The CDR3: CASSYSREGAKNIQYF. CDR3 DNA sequence: TGTGCCAGCAGTTACTCGAGGGAAGGGGCCAAAAACATTCAGTACTTC.

There are a few counts of this clone. This chain joins TRBV30 and TRBJ1-1; D perhaps matches TRBD1 (5 bases). The germline V gene encodes CDR1 GTSNPN and CDR2 SVGIG (reference sequence). The V gene lost 0 bases and the J gene lost 5 bases, with 16 bases spanning the gap. This CDR3 has 15 amino acids. In DNA form, the CDR3 reads TGTGCCTGGAGTGTGGGACTGAGGGCGGGGACTGAAGCTTTCTTT. It is translated as CAWSVGLRAGTEAFF.

The gene calls are TRBV30 and TRBJ1-1; no clear D. The CDR3 sequence is 15 residues long. The V end lost 4 bases, the J end lost 5 bases, and 20 bases lay between the germline ends. Per germline, CDR1 GTSNPN and CDR2 SVGIG (reference sequence). The CDR3 is CAWNPQGGRGTEAFF. The DNA for the CDR3 is TGTGCCTGGAATCCACAAGGAGGCCGAGGTACTGAAGCTTTCTTT.

The chain joins TRBV5-5 to TRBJ1-3; 9 nucleotides align to TRBD1. The V and J ends lost 2 bases and 7 bases, in that order; junction bases with no gene match: 7. This CDR3 contains 15 residues. Germline V lookup: CDR1 SGHKS, CDR2 YYEKEE (reference sequence). CDR3 coding DNA: TGTGCCAGCAGCTTATGGACAGGGGTAGGGAACACCATATATTTT. Translating it yields CASSLWTGVGNTIYF.

The chain carries TRBV6-4 and TRBJ2-2, with 7 bases matching TRBD1. This CDR3 region has 14 residues. The V gene end was trimmed by 6 bases and the J gene end by 6 bases; junction bases not matched to a gene: 7. CDR1 is MRHNA and CDR2 is SNTAGT in the germline V gene. CDR3 residues: CASSGTAVPGELFF. DNA for the CDR3: TGTGCCAGCAGCGGGACAGCGGTCCCCGGGGAGCTGTTTTTT.

The chain combines TRBV9 with TRBJ1-1, with D possibly being TRBD1 (5 bases). The length of the CDR3 is 16 residues. Trimming left V 0 bases short and J 3 bases short, with 15 bases between. Germline V gene sequence: CDR1 SGDLS, CDR2 YYNGEE. For the CDR3, the DNA is TGTGCCAGCAGCGTAGGACCCGGGGGAGGAGACACTGAAGCTTTCTTT. Translating it yields CASSVGPGGGDTEAFF.

CDR3 residues: CAIRDLNTEAFF. The CDR3 coding sequence is TGTGCCATCAGAGATCTAAACACTGAAGCTTTCTTT. The rearrangement uses TRBV10-3 and TRBJ1-1; D not certain. Per germline, CDR1 ENHRY and CDR2 SYGVKD. V was pared by 6 bases and J by 2 bases, with 7 bases between. The CDR3 extends over 12 amino acids.